The sequence of this T cell receptor (beta chain) was determined in a study of technical replicates of blood from several donors. Clones were sequenced by immunoSEQ multiplex PCR, and TCRdb holds only the in-frame ones, with some missing. Among under 100,000 clones listed, 94% were seen once. The TCR comes from a human donor in good health. The sequenced material came from T cells isolated from PBMCs.

This chain's CDR3 is CASNRPGQSYEQYF. CDR3 sequence (DNA): TGTGCCAGCAACCGCCCGGGACAGTCCTACGAGCAGTACTTC. V is TRBV11-3 and J is TRBJ2-7; 7 bases fit TRBD1. V dropped 7 bases and J dropped 1; count of bases not matched to a gene: 7. Germline-derived CDR1 and CDR2 are SGHNT and YENEEA. The CDR3 covers 14 residues. Full variable domain (remainder filled in from reference TRBV11-3 and TRBJ2-7): EAGVVQSPRYKIIEKKQPVAFWCNPISGHNTLYWYLQNLGQGPELLIRYENEEAVDDSQLPKDRFSAERLKGVDSTLKIQPAELGDSAVYLCASNRPGQSYEQYFGPGTRLTVT.